The present TCR beta chain was sequenced within a study of PD-L1 blockade in urothelial cancer. Study-wide background: Between 0 and 3 chemotherapy regimens preceded treatment for each patient. Analyses were performed on blood at 3 weeks after treatment start (the second dose) and at 6 weeks. Blood gave a median approximately 150,000 T cells.

The sample's time point: peripheral blood 6 weeks after treatment start. All patients handed over anywhere from 1 to 8 samples, pretreatment and on-treatment. Profiled with immunoSEQ multiplex PCR; TCRdb holds only in-frame clones, not every one. This sample has 30,000 or so clones, with 89% found just once. Per the germline V gene, CDR1 is SGHTA and CDR2 is FQGNSA. The CDR3 consists of 16 residues. V was pared by 5 bases and J by 0 bases, with 7 bases of the junction left unmatched. J is TRBJ2-3 and V is TRBV7-2; TRBD2 matches 8 bases. This receptor was taken from a man aged 80 or over with urothelial cancer. The source material was PBMCs, sampled around atezolizumab (anti-PD-L1) treatment. The CDR3 spells CASSPTSGSSTDTQYF. The CDR3 nucleotides are TGTGCCAGCAGCCCCACTAGCGGATCTAGCACAGATACGCAGTATTTT.